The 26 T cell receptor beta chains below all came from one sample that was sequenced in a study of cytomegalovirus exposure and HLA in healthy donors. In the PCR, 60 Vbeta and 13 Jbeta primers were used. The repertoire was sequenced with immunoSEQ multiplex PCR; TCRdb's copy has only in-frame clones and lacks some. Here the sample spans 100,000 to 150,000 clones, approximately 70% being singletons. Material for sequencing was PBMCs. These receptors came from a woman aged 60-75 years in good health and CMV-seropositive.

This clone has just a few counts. CDR3 DNA: TGTGCCAGCAGTCGCCAGGTTAGCAATCAGCCCCAGCATTTT. This encodes CASSRQVSNQPQHF. This chain joins TRBV6-5 and TRBJ1-5; the D is unclear. The CDR3 is 14 residues long. The V end was cut by 5 bases, the J end by 0 bases, with 8 bases between. Germline CDR1 is MNHEY and CDR2 is SVGAGI.

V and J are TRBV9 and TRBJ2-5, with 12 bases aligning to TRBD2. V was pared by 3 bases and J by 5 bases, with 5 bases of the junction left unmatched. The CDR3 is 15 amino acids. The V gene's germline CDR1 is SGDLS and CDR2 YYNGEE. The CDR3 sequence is CASSASSGGGETQYF. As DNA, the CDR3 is TGTGCCAGCAGCGCTTCTAGCGGGGGGGGTGAGACCCAGTACTTC.

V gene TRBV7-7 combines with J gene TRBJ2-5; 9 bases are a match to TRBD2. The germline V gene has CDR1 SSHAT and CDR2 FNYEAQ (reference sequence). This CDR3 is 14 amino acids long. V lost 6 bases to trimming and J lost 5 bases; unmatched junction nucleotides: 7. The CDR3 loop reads CASSVSGGRETQYF. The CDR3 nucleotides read TGTGCCAGCAGTGTTAGCGGGGGACGGGAGACCCAGTACTTC.

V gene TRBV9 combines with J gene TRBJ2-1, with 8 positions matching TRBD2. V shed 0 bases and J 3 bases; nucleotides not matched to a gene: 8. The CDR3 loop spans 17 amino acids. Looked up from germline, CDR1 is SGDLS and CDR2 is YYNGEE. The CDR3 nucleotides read TGTGCCAGCAGCGTAGTCTGGGAGCGGGGGCTCTACAATGAGCAGTTCTTC. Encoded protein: CASSVVWERGLYNEQFF.

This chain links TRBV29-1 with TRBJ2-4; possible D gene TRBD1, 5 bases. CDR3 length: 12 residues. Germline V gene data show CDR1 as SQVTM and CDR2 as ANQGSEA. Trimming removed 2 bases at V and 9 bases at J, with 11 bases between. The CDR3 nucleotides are TGCAGCGTTGAATTGGGGCTCGGCATTCAGTACTTC. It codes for CSVELGLGIQYF.

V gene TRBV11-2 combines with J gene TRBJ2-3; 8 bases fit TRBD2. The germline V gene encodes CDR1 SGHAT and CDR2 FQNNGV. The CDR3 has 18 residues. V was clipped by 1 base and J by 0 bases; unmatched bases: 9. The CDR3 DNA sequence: TGTGCCAGCAGCTTAGGGGCCCAAGGCGGGGGGAGCACAGATACGCAGTATTTT. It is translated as CASSLGAQGGGSTDTQYF.

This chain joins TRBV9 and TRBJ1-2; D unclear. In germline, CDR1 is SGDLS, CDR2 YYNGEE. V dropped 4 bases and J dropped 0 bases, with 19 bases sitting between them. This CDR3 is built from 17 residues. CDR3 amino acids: CASSPSRGIVANYGYTF. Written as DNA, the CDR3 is TGTGCCAGCAGCCCTTCAAGAGGGATCGTAGCTAACTATGGCTACACCTTC.

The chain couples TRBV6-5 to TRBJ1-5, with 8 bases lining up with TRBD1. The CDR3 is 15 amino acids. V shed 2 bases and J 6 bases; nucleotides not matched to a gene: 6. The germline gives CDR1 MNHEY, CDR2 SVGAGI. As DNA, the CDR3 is TGTGCCAGCAGTTACAGACAGGGGAAGGGTCAGCCCCAGCATTTT. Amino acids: CASSYRQGKGQPQHF.

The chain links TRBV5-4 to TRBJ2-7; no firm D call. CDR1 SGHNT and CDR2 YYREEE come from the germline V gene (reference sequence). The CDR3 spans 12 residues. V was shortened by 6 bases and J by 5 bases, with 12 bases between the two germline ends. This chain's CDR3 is CASNLPLHEQYF. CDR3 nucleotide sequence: TGTGCCAGCAACCTTCCACTCCACGAGCAGTACTTC. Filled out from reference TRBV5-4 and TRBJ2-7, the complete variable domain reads ETGVTQSPTHLIKTRGQQVTLRCSSQSGHNTVSWYQQALGQGPQFIFQYYREEENGRGNFPPRFSGLQFPNYSSELNVNALELDDSALYLCASNLPLHEQYFGPGTRLTVT.

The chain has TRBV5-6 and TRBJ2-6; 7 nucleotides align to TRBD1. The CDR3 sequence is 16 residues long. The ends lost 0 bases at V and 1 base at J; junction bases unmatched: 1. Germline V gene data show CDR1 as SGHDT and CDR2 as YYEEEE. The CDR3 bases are TGTGCCAGCAGCTTGGGGGACAGATCTGGGGCCAACGTCCTGACTTTC. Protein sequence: CASSLGDRSGANVLTF.

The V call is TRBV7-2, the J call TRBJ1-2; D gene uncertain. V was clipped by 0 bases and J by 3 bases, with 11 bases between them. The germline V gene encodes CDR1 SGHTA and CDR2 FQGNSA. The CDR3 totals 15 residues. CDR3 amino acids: CASSLAYGDYYGYTF. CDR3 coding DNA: TGTGCCAGCAGCTTAGCGTATGGAGATTACTATGGCTACACCTTC.

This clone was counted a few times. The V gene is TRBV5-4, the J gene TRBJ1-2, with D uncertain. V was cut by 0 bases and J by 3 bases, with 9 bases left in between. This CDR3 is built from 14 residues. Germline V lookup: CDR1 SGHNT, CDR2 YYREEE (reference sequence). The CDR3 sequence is CASSLGRGYYGYTF. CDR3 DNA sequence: TGTGCCAGCAGCTTGGGTCGGGGATACTATGGCTACACCTTC.

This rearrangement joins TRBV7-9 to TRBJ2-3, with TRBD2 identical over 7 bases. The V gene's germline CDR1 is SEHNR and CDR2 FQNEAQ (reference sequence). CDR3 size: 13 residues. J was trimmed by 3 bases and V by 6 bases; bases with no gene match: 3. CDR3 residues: CASRSGATDTQYF. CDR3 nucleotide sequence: TGTGCCAGCAGAAGCGGGGCTACAGATACGCAGTATTTT.

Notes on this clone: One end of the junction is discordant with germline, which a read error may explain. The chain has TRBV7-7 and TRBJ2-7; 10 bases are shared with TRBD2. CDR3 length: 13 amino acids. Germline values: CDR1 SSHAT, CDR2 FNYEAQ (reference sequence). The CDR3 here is CASSPSGGLEQYF. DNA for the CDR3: TGTGCTAGCAGTCCTAGCGGGGGACTCGAGCAGTACTTC.

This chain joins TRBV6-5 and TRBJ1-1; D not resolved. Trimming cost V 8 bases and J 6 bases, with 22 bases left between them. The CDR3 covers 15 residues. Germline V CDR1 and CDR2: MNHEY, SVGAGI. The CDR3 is CASATRRTSSPEAFF. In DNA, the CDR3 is TGTGCCAGCGCAACGAGGCGGACTAGCTCCCCTGAAGCTTTCTTT.

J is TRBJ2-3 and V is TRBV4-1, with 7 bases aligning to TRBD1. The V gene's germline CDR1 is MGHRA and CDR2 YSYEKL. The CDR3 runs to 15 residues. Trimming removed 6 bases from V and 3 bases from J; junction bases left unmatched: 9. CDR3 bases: TGCGCCAGCAGTCGACAGGGTGAGGGGACAGATACGCAGTATTTT. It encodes CASSRQGEGTDTQYF.

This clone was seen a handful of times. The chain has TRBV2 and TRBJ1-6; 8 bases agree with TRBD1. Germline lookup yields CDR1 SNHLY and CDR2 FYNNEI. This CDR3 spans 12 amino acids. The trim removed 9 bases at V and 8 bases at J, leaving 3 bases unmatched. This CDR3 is CARQGGDSPLHF. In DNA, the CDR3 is TGTGCCAGACAGGGGGGAGATTCACCCCTCCACTTT.

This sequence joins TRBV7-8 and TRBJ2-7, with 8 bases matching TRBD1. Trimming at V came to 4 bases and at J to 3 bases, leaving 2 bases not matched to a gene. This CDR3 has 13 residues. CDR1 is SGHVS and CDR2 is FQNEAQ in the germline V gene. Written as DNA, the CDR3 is TGTGCCAGCAGCTCGGACAGGGTCTACGAGCAGTACTTC. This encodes CASSSDRVYEQYF.

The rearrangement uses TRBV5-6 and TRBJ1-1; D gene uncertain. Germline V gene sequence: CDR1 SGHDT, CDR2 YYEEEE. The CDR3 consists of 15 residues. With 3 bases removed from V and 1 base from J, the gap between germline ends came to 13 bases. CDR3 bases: TGTGCCAGCAGCTATGTTGGAAGACAGAACACTGAAGCTTTCTTT. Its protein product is CASSYVGRQNTEAFF.

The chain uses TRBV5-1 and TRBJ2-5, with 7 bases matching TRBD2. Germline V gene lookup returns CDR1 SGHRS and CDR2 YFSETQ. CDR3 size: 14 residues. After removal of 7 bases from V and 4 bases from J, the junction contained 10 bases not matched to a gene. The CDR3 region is CASRPSTGGETQYF. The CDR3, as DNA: TGCGCCAGCCGCCCCTCAACGGGAGGAGAGACCCAGTACTTC.

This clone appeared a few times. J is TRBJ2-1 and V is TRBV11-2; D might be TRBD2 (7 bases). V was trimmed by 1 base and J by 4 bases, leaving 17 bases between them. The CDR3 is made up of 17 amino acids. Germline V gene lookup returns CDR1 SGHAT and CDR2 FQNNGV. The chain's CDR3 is CASSLGGGGFSYNEQFF. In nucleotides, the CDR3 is TGTGCCAGCAGCTTAGGGGGAGGGGGTTTCTCTTACAATGAGCAGTTCTTC.

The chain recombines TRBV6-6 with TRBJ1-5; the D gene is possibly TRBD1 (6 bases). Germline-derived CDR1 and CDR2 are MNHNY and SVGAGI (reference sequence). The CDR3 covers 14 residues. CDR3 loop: CATDSPAGSQPQHF. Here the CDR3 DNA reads TGTGCGACGGACAGTCCGGCAGGTAGTCAGCCCCAGCATTTT.

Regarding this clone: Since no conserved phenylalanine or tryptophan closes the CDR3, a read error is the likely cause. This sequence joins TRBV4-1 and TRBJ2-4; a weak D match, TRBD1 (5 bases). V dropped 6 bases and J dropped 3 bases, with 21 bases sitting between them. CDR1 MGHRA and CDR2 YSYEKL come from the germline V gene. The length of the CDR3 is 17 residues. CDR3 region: CASSTRAEVTNKNIQYL. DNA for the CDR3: TGCGCCAGCAGTACCAGGGCAGAGGTAACCAACAAAAACATTCAGTACCTC.

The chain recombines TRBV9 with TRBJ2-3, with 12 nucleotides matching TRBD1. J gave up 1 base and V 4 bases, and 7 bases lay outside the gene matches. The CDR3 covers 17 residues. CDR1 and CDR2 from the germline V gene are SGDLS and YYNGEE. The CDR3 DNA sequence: TGTGCCAGCAGCTTGGGGACAGGGGGCGCAGGCACAGATACGCAGTATTTT. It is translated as CASSLGTGGAGTDTQYF.

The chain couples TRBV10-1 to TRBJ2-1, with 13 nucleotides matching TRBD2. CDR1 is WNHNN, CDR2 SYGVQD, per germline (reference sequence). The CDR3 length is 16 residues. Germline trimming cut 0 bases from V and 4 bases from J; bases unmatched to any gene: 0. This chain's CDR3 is CASSESTSGGYNEQFF. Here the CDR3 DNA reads TGCGCCAGCAGTGAGTCGACTAGCGGGGGGTACAATGAGCAGTTCTTC.

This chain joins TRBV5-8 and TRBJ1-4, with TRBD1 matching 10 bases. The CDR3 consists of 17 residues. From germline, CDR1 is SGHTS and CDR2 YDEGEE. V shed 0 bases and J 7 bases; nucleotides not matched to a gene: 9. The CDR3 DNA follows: TGTGCCAGCAGCTTGGAGGGACAGGGGTCTTCTGGTGAAAAACTGTTTTTT. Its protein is CASSLEGQGSSGEKLFF.